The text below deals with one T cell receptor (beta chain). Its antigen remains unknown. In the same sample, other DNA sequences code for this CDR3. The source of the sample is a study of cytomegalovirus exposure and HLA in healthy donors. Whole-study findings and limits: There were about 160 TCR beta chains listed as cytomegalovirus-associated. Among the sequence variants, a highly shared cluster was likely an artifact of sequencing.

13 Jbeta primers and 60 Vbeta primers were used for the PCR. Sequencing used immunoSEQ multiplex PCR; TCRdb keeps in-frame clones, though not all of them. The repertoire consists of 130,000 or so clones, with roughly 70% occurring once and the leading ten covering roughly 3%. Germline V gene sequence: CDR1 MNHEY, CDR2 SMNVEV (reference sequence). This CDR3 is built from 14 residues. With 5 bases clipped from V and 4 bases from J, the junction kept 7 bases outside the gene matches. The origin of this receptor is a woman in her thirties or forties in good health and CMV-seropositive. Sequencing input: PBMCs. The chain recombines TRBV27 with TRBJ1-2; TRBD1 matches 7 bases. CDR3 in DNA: TGTGCCAGCAGTCTACAGGGGTTAGGCTATGGCTACACCTTC. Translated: CASSLQGLGYGYTF.